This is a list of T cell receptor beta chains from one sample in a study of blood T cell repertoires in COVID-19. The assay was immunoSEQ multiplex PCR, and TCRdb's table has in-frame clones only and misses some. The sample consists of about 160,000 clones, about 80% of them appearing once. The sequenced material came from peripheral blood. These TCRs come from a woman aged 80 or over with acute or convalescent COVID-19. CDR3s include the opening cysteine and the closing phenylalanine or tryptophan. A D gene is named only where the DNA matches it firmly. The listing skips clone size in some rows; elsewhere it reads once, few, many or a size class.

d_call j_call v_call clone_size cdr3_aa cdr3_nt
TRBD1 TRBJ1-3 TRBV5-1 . CASSSYGQANSGNTIYF TGCGCCAGCAGCTCTTACGGACAGGCAAACTCTGGAAACACCATATATTTT
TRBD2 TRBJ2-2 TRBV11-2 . CASSLDTGGPDTGELFF TGTGCCAGCAGCTTGGATACGGGGGGGCCGGACACCGGGGAGCTGTTTTTT
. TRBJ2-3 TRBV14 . CASSVGPGVYTQYF TGTGCCAGCAGCGTGGGGCCCGGTGTATATACGCAGTATTTT
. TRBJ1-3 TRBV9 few CASKGTGNTIYF TGTGCCAGCAAGGGGACTGGAAACACCATATATTTT
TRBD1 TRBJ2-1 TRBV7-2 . CASSLGQGQHEQFF TGTGCCAGCAGCCTTGGACAGGGGCAACATGAGCAGTTCTTC
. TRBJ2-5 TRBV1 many CTSSLGGSRETQYF TGCACCAGCAGCCTGGGGGGTAGTCGGGAGACCCAGTACTTC
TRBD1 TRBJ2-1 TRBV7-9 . CASSPFPDRVANEQFF TGTGCCAGCAGCCCCTTCCCGGACAGGGTAGCCAATGAGCAGTTCTTC
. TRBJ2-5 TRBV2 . CASRSGNQETQYF TGTGCCAGCAGGTCCGGGAACCAAGAGACCCAGTACTTC
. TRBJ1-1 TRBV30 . CAWGTGLLNTEAFF TGTGCCTGGGGAACAGGGCTTCTGAACACTGAAGCTTTCTTT
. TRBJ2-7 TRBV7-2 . CASSRSISGQFHEQYF TGTGCCAGCAGCCGCTCTATTTCGGGACAATTCCACGAGCAGTACTTC
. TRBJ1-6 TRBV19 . CASTTNFTPPRGNSPLHF TGTGCCAGTACTACGAACTTTACCCCGCCAAGGGGTAATTCACCCCTCCACTTT
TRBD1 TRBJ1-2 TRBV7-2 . CASSLARGLVGYTF TGTGCCAGCAGCTTAGCCAGGGGGCTTGTTGGCTACACCTTC
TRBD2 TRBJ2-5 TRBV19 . CASSMGYQRGLAGVQETQYF TGTGCCAGTAGTATGGGCTACCAGAGAGGTCTAGCGGGAGTCCAAGAGACCCAGTACTTC
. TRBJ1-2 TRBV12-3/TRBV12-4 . CASSGTIRYGYTF TGTGCCAGCAGTGGGACAATTCGTTATGGCTACACCTTC
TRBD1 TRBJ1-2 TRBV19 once CASTYGQGYDYGYTF TGTGCCAGTACCTACGGACAGGGATACGACTATGGCTACACCTTC
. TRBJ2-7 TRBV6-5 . CASSSAGTEVYEQYF TGTGCCAGCAGTTCGGCGGGGACAGAAGTTTACGAGCAGTACTTC
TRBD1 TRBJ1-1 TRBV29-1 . CSVGKGASTEAFF TGCAGCGTTGGGAAGGGGGCGTCCACTGAAGCTTTCTTT
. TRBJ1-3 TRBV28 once CASSPYFPDSVSGNTIYF TGTGCCAGCAGTCCTTATTTCCCAGACAGTGTCTCTGGAAACACCATATATTTT
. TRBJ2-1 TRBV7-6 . CASSSGGLEVYNEQFF TGTGCCAGCAGCTCCGGAGGCCTTGAGGTTTACAATGAGCAGTTCTTC
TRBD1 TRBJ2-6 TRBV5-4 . CASSLAGQGLISGANVLTF TGTGCCAGCAGCTTGGCGGGACAGGGTTTAATCTCTGGGGCCAACGTCCTGACTTTC
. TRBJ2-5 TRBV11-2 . CASRRGGEETQYF TGTGCCAGCAGAAGGGGGGGGGAAGAGACCCAGTACTTC
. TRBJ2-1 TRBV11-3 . CASSLDIRYNEQFF TGTGCCAGCAGCTTGGACATCCGTTACAATGAGCAGTTCTTC
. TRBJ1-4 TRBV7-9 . CASSLARSGRVGEKLFF TGTGCCAGCAGCTTAGCGCGGTCAGGGAGGGTCGGTGAAAAACTGTTTTTT
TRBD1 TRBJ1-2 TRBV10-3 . CAISQGQFYGYTF TGTGCCATCAGCCAGGGACAGTTCTATGGCTACACCTTC
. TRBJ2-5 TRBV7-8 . CASSLGGQIPRETQYF TGTGCCAGCAGCTTGGGTGGGCAGATCCCTCGAGAGACCCAGTACTTC
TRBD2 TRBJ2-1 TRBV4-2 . CASSHLGLAGGEGEQFF TGTGCCAGCAGCCACTTGGGACTAGCGGGAGGGGAGGGTGAGCAGTTCTTC
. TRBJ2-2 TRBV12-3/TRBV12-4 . CASSLQNTGELFF TGTGCCAGCAGTTTACAGAACACCGGGGAGCTGTTTTTT
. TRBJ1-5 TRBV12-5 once CASGEIVQGNQPQHF TGTGCTAGTGGGGAGATAGTGCAGGGGAATCAGCCCCAGCATTTT
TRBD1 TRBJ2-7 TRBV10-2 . CASRGDSPYEQYF TGCGCCAGCAGAGGGGACAGCCCCTACGAGCAGTACTTC
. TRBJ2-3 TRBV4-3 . CASSQAFTDTQYF TGCGCCAGCAGCCAAGCTTTCACAGATACGCAGTATTTT
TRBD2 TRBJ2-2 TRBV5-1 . CASSLELAGPPGELFF TGCGCCAGCAGCTTGGAACTAGCGGGGCCTCCCGGGGAGCTGTTTTTT
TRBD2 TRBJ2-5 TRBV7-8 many CASSGRGQETQYF TGTGCCAGCAGTGGGCGGGGGCAAGAGACCCAGTACTTC
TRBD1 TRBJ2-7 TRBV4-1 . CASSQDGQGTAYEQYF TGCGCCAGCAGCCAAGACGGACAGGGGACGGCCTACGAGCAGTACTTC
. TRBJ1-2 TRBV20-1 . CTAGGTDGYTF TGCACCGCTGGGGGGACGGATGGCTACACCTTC
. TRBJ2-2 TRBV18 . CASSRELHTGELFF TGTGCCAGCTCTCGGGAGTTGCACACCGGGGAGCTGTTTTTT
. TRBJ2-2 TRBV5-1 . CASSLRPTSNTGELFF TGCGCCAGCAGCTTGAGGCCGACATCGAACACCGGGGAGCTGTTTTTT
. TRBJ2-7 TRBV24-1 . CATSGYEGDEQYF TGTGCCACCAGTGGTTACGAAGGAGACGAGCAGTACTTC
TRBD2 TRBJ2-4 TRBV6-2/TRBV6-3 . CASSYSKELAGGYLAKNIQYF TGTGCCAGCAGTTACTCGAAAGAGCTAGCGGGGGGTTACTTAGCCAAAAACATTCAGTACTTC
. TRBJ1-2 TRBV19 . CASSNAGSGGYTF TGTGCCAGTAGTAACGCGGGTTCTGGAGGCTACACCTTC
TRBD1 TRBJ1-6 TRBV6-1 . CASSEITGAPNSPLHF TGTGCCAGCAGTGAAATAACAGGGGCGCCTAATTCACCCCTCCACTTT
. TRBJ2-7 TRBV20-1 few CSASLATKNYEQYF TGCAGTGCTAGTCTCGCTACCAAAAACTACGAGCAGTACTTC
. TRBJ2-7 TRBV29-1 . CSVSPGGTGTAPTRQYF TGCAGCGTCTCCCCTGGGGGTACCGGGACTGCGCCTACGAGGCAGTACTTC
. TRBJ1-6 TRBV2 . CASSETDRRYSPLHF TGTGCCAGCAGTGAAACAGACAGGAGGTATTCACCCCTCCACTTT
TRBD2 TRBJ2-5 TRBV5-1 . CASDRAGGPVETQYF TGCGCCAGCGACCGAGCGGGGGGACCTGTAGAGACCCAGTACTTC
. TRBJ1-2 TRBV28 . CASSLGRFYGYTF TGTGCCAGCAGTTTAGGCAGGTTCTATGGCTACACCTTC
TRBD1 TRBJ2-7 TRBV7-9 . CASSLPDRVGEQYF TGTGCCAGCAGCTTACCAGACAGGGTCGGCGAGCAGTACTTC
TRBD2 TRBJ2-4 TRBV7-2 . CASSLVPLAGVGAKNIQYF TGTGCCAGCAGCTTAGTCCCCCTAGCGGGAGTAGGGGCCAAAAACATTCAGTACTTC
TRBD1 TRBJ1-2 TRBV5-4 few CASSFLAGGNYGYTF TGTGCCAGCAGCTTTTTGGCAGGGGGTAACTATGGCTACACCTTC